These 15 T cell receptor beta chains share one sample of origin, sequenced in a study of vaccination effects on CD4 cells after COVID-19. The antigens of these receptors remain unknown. Profiled with immunoSEQ multiplex PCR; TCRdb holds only in-frame clones, not every one. The repertoire holds tens of thousands of clones, with roughly 72% as singletons. ViraFEST assay sequencing came after antigen-specific CD4+ T cells were expanded with viral peptide pools. Isolating CD4+ T cells followed about 10 days of culture. The specimen was CD4+ T cells from PBMCs cultured with HCoV-229E spike peptides, collected before COVID-19 vaccination. Receptors originate from a human donor who received a COVID-19 vaccine.

This clone was seen a handful of times. V usage is TRBV5-6 and J usage is TRBJ1-1, with D perhaps matching TRBD1 (5 bases). Germline CDR1 reads SGHDT; CDR2 reads YYEEEE. The CDR3 is made up of 12 amino acids. V lost 0 bases, J lost 9 bases, and 9 bases lay in between. CDR3 bases: TGTGCCAGCAGCTTGGACCAGGGAAAAGCTTTCTTT. Encoded protein: CASSLDQGKAFF. The whole variable domain, remainder taken from reference TRBV5-6 and TRBJ1-1, is DAGVTQSPTHLIKTRGQQVTLRCSPKSGHDTVSWYQQALGQGPQFIFQYYEEEERQRGNFPDRFSGHQFPNYSSELNVNALLLGDSALYLCASSLDQGKAFFGQGTRLTVV.

In its sample, this clone was seen a few times. The gene calls are TRBV5-1 and TRBJ2-1; TRBD2 might be the D (6 bases). This CDR3 has 13 residues. Trimming pared 3 bases from V and 15 bases from J, leaving 19 bases between. Germline CDR1 SGHRS, CDR2 YFSETQ. The CDR3 region has the DNA TGCGCCAGCAGCTCCACGGGAGCACCCGGTGCGTTCTTC. Protein product: CASSSTGAPGAFF.

The chain carries TRBV5-1 and TRBJ2-3; 9 bases align to TRBD1. The V segment lost 4 bases and the J segment 1 base; nucleotides outside the gene matches: 4. The CDR3 is made up of 15 amino acids. The germline gives CDR1 SGHRS, CDR2 YFSETQ. This CDR3 reads CASSPRTGGTDTQYF. Written as DNA, the CDR3 is TGCGCCAGCAGCCCCAGGACAGGGGGCACAGATACGCAGTATTTT.

The gene calls are TRBV5-1 and TRBJ2-5; a possible D gene is TRBD2 (5 bases). This CDR3 has 15 amino acids. Trimming cost V 3 bases and J 5 bases, with 17 bases left between them. The germline CDR1 and CDR2 sequences are SGHRS and YFSETQ. The CDR3 loop reads CASSSSRGPTETQYF. DNA of the CDR3: TGCGCCAGCAGCTCCTCTCGAGGGCCCACTGAGACCCAGTACTTC.

This clone has a single count. J is TRBJ2-1 and V is TRBV4-3, with D possibly TRBD1 on 7 matching bases. Germline V gives CDR1 LGHNA, CDR2 YSLEER. The CDR3 is 16 amino acids. V shed 1 base and J shed 5 bases, with 15 bases lying between them. CDR3 nucleotides: TGCGCCAGCAGCCAAGTGGGGGCAGGGGGGAACAATGAGCAGTTCTTC. This translates into CASSQVGAGGNNEQFF.

The V and J genes are TRBV28 and TRBJ2-6; 8 positions agree with TRBD1. CDR1 is MDHEN, CDR2 SYDVKM, per germline. After removal of 6 bases from V and 4 bases from J, the junction contained 5 bases not matched to a gene. The CDR3 runs 15 residues. The CDR3 sequence is CASRDRVAGANVLTF. In DNA form, the CDR3 reads TGTGCCAGCAGGGACAGGGTAGCAGGGGCCAACGTCCTGACTTTC.

The chain is built from TRBV7-2 and TRBJ1-1; a possible D gene is TRBD1 (5 bases). Germline V gene sequence: CDR1 SGHTA, CDR2 FQGNSA. Between the trimmed V and J ends, which lost 0 bases and 2 bases, there was a span of 10 bases. CDR3 size: 15 residues. In nucleotides, the CDR3 is TGTGCCAGCAGCTTAGCTGGGGGGGGAAACACTGAAGCTTTCTTT. As protein: CASSLAGGGNTEAFF. Full variable domain (rest looked up from reference TRBV7-2 and TRBJ1-1): GAGVSQSPSNKVTEKGKDVELRCDPISGHTALYWYRQSLGQGLEFLIYFQGNSAPDKSGLPSDRFSAERTGGSVSTLTIQRTQQEDSAVYLCASSLAGGGNTEAFFGQGTRLTVV.

The DNA for the CDR3 is TGTGCCAGCAGTTACGGAAGCTCTGGAAACACCATATATTTT. As protein: CASSYGSSGNTIYF. This chain connects TRBV6-6 to TRBJ1-3; no reliable D call. This CDR3 is built from 14 residues. Germline V gives CDR1 MNHNY, CDR2 SVGAGI (reference sequence). V was clipped by 2 bases and J by 0 bases, with 5 bases between them.

This clone turned up a few times. The rearrangement links TRBV2 to TRBJ2-3, with D possibly TRBD2 on 5 matching bases. The CDR3 length is 11 residues. CDR1 is SNHLY, CDR2 FYNNEI, per germline. V was shortened by 6 bases and J by 5 bases, with 6 bases between the two germline ends. In DNA form, the CDR3 reads TGTGCCAGCAGAGAGGGAGATACGCAGTATTTT. Its protein product is CASREGDTQYF.

The chain joins TRBV6-2 or TRBV6-3 to TRBJ1-5; no definite D call. Trimming took off 4 bases at V and 4 bases at J, with 8 bases between the two ends. CDR3 length: 13 amino acids. CDR1 MNHEY and CDR2 SVGEGT come from the germline V gene. CDR3 coding DNA: TGTGCCAGCAGTTGGACGGGAAATCAGCCCCAGCATTTT. It codes for CASSWTGNQPQHF.

The chain is built from TRBV29-1 and TRBJ2-5; perhaps D is TRBD1 or TRBD2 (6 bases each). Looked up from germline, CDR1 is SQVTM and CDR2 is ANQGSEA. The CDR3 consists of 14 residues. Trimming pared 3 bases from V and 2 bases from J, leaving 13 bases between. The CDR3 reads CSVDRTGRQETQYF. The CDR3 DNA sequence: TGCAGCGTTGATCGCACAGGGAGGCAAGAGACCCAGTACTTC. Complete variable domain (other parts from reference TRBV29-1 and TRBJ2-5): SAVISQKPSRDICQRGTSLTIQCQVDSQVTMMFWYRQQPGQSLTLIATANQGSEATYESGFVIDKFPISRPNLTFSTLTVSNMSPEDSSIYLCSVDRTGRQETQYFGPGTRLLVL.

V usage is TRBV3-1 (or the pseudogene TRBV3-2) and J usage is TRBJ2-5; 8 positions match TRBD2. Germline CDR1 reads LGHDT; CDR2 reads YNNKEL (reference sequence). Losses at the gene ends were 5 bases for V and 5 bases for J; bases not matched to a gene: 10. The CDR3 runs to 15 residues. The CDR3 region is CASSNGGAGWETQYF. The CDR3 bases are TGTGCCAGCAGCAACGGGGGGGCCGGGTGGGAGACCCAGTACTTC.

The chain links TRBV19 to TRBJ2-2, with D maybe TRBD2 (6 bases). CDR1 LNHDA and CDR2 SQIVND come from the germline V gene (reference sequence). Trimming cost V 8 bases and J 0 bases, with 16 bases left between them. The CDR3 runs 16 residues. CDR3 in amino acids: CASGQGAGTNTGELFF. In DNA, the CDR3 is TGTGCCAGTGGGCAGGGTGCGGGAACGAACACCGGGGAGCTGTTTTTT.

This chain links TRBV5-1 with TRBJ2-2; D not certain. The V and J ends lost 0 bases and 1 base respectively, with 4 bases between them. This CDR3 has 14 residues. Germline V gene lookup returns CDR1 SGHRS and CDR2 YFSETQ. The CDR3 DNA is TGCGCCAGCAGCTTGGCCGGGAACACCGGGGAGCTGTTTTTT. It codes for CASSLAGNTGELFF. Using reference TRBV5-1 and TRBJ2-2 for the parts outside the CDR3, the full variable domain is KAGVTQTPRYLIKTRGQQVTLSCSPISGHRSVSWYQQTPGQGLQFLFEYFSETQRNKGNFPGRFSGRQFSNSRSEMNVSTLELGDSALYLCASSLAGNTGELFFGEGSRLTVL.

Here the CDR3 reads CASSLLAGEQFF. CDR3 bases: TGTGCCAGCAGCTTGCTAGCGGGGGAGCAGTTCTTC. The chain carries TRBV5-5 and TRBJ2-1, with 9 bases fitting TRBD2. The CDR3 is 12 amino acids. Trimming cost V 1 base and J 10 bases; bases outside gene matches: 0. Germline V gene lookup returns CDR1 SGHKS and CDR2 YYEKEE (reference sequence).